The T cell receptor (beta chain) described here comes from a study of blood T cell repertoires in COVID-19. Whole-study context: There were acute and convalescent COVID-19 samples, and they came from the United States, Italy and Spain.

This table comes from immunoSEQ multiplex PCR, and its TCRdb copy is limited to in-frame clones, with some not included. Of 150,000 to 200,000 clones listed, around 83% are singletons. The V and J ends lost 10 bases and 2 bases, in that order; junction bases with no gene match: 8. This CDR3 has 15 amino acids. Germline CDR1 is MNHNS and CDR2 is SASEGT. The clonotype originates from a woman aged 25 to 45 with active or convalescent COVID-19. The gene calls are TRBV6-1 and TRBJ2-2; 9 bases map to TRBD1. The sequenced sample was peripheral blood. The CDR3 region has the DNA TGTGCCACGTACAGGGGGCCCACAAACACCGGGGAGCTGTTTTTT. The encoded protein is CATYRGPTNTGELFF.